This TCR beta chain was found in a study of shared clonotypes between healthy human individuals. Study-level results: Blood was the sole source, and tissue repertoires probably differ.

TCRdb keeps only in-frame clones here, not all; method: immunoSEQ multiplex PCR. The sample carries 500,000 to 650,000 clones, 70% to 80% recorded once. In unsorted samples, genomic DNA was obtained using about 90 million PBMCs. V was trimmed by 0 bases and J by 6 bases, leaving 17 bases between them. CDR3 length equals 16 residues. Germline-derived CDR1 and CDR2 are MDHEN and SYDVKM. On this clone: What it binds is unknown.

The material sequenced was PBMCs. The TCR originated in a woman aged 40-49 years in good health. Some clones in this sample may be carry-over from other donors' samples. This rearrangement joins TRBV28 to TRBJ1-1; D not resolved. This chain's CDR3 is CASSLWVPMQWAEAFF. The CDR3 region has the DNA TGTGCCAGCAGTTTATGGGTTCCGATGCAGTGGGCTGAAGCTTTCTTT.